The text below deals with one T cell receptor (beta chain). Its cognate antigen is unknown. These data originate in a study of response to subunit inactivated influenza vaccine. General study results and limits: The authors suggested that every seasonal influenza vaccination recruits few new T cells.

CDR1 is DFQATT, CDR2 SNEGSKA, per germline (reference sequence). Trimming removed 1 base at V and 2 bases at J, with 12 bases between. CDR3 length: 14 amino acids. TCRdb recomputed calls from the RT-PCR reads with MiXCR, one row per CDR3 protein. The sample yields over 800,000 distinct CDR3 sequences, 21% seen once. This chain links TRBV20-1 with TRBJ2-7; TRBD2 might be the D (6 bases). The TCR sequence derives from a middle-aged man who received an inactivated influenza vaccine. The sequencing used PBMCs from blood, collected more than 4 days after vaccination. This chain's CDR3 is CSARGFERAYEQYF. CDR3 DNA sequence: TGCAGTGCTAGAGGATTCGAGCGGGCCTACGAGCAGTACTTC.